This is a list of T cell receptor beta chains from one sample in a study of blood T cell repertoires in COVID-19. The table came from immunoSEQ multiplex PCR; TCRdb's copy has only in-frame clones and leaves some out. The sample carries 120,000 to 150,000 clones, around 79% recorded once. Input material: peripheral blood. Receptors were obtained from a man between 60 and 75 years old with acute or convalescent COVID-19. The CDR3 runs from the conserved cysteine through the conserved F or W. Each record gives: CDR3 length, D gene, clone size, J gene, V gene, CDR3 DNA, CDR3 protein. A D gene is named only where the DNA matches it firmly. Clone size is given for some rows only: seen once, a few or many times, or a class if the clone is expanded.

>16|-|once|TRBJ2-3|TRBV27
TGTGCCAGCAGTTTATACCGCGGCTCTAGCACAGATACGCAGTATTTT
CASSLYRGSSTDTQYF
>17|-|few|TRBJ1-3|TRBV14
TGTGCCAGCAGCCAAGATTGGAGTGTTCTCTCTGGAAACACCATATATTTT
CASSQDWSVLSGNTIYF
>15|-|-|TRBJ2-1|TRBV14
TGTGCCAGCAGCCGATACCGGACTCCAGGCAATGAGCAGTTCTTC
CASSRYRTPGNEQFF
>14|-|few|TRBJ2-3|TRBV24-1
TGTGCCACCAGTGATTATAGTGCCACAGATACGCAGTATTTT
CATSDYSATDTQYF
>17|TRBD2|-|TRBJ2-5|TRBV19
TGTGCCAGTAGGGCCGGGACTAGCGGGAGCAGACAAGAGACCCAGTACTTC
CASRAGTSGSRQETQYF
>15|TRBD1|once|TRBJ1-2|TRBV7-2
TGTGCCAGCAGCTTAGACCCTACAGGGGCGCATGGCTACACCTTC
CASSLDPTGAHGYTF
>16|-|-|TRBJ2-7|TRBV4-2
TGTGCCAGCAGCCAAGTTAAAGGAGGGCTCTCCTACGAGCAGTACTTC
CASSQVKGGLSYEQYF
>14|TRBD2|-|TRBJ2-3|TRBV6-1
TGTGCCAGCAGTGACGGAGCGGGAGCAGATACGCAGTATTTT
CASSDGAGADTQYF
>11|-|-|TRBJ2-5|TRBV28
TGTGCCAGCAGCCCGAGGGATCCCCAGTACTTC
CASSPRDPQYF
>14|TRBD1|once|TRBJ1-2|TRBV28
TGTGCCAGCAGAGGACAGGGAAAAAACTATGGCTACACCTTC
CASRGQGKNYGYTF
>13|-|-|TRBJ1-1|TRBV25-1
TGTGCCAGCAGTGAACGCGGGGGCGGGGGAGCTTTCTTT
CASSERGGGGAFF
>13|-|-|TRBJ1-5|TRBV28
TGTGCCAGCAGTAGGACGGAGGATCAGCCCCAGCATTTT
CASSRTEDQPQHF
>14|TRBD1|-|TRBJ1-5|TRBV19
TGTGCCAGTAGCCCGGACAGGGTCGACCAGCCCCAGCATTTT
CASSPDRVDQPQHF
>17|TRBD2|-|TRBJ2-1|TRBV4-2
TGTGCCAGCAGCCAACTGGGACTAGCGGTAGGGATGGATGAGCAGTTCTTC
CASSQLGLAVGMDEQFF
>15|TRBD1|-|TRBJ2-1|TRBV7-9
TGTGCCAGCAGCTTCTTGACAGGGACAAGCGATGAGCAGTTCTTC
CASSFLTGTSDEQFF